This T cell receptor (beta chain) came from a study of shared clonotypes between healthy human individuals. In its sample, this clone was seen once. Deep level was the assay's run setting. Some clones are missing from TCRdb's copy, which holds only in-frame ones; the method was immunoSEQ multiplex PCR. The table has around 700,000 clones, roughly 70% seen once. The CDR3 is 10 residues long. Germline CDR1 reads MGHDK; CDR2 reads SYGVNS. Trimming took 3 bases from V and 9 from J, leaving 3 bases between them. Investigators divided CD4+ cells into CD45RA+ naive and CD45RA-negative memory subsets. The specimen sequenced was memory CD4+ T cells sorted from blood. Subset in this sample: CD45RA-negative fraction. This TCR derives from a woman in her twenties or thirties in good health. The chain combines TRBV25-1 with TRBJ2-1; no clear D gene. The CDR3 sequence is CASSEREQFF. In DNA, the CDR3 is TGTGCCAGCAGTGAGCGTGAGCAGTTCTTC.